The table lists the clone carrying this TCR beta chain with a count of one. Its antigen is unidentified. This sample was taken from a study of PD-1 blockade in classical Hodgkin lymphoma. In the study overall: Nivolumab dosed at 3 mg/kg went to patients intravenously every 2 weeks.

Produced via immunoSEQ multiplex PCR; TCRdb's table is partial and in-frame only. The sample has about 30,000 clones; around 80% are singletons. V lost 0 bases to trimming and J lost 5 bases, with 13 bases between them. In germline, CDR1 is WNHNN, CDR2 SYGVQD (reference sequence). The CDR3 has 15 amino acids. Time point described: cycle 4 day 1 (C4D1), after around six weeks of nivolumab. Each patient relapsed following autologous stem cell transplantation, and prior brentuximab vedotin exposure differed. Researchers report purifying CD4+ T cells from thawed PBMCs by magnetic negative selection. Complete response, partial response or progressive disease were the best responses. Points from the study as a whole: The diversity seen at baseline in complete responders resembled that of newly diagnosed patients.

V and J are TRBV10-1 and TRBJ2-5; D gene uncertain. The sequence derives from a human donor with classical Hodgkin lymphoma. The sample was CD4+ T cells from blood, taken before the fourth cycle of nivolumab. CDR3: CASSESPGPGETQYF. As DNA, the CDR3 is TGCGCCAGCAGTGAGTCTCCGGGTCCTGGGGAGACCCAGTACTTC.